What follows describes a single T cell receptor beta chain. Its antigen is not known. These data are taken from a study of beta chain features in type 1 diabetes. Study-level background: Healthy donors resembled patients in age, gender and cell yields. Notes on the study in general: TCRB CDR3 length was moderately but significantly reduced in all four CD4+ subsets of Type 1 diabetes patients. Diminished insertions and augmented deletions at VDJ junctions characterized type 1 diabetes patients.

V was clipped by 5 bases and J by 5 bases; unmatched bases: 10. Germline V CDR1 and CDR2: SGHTA, FQGNSA. The CDR3 runs 16 residues. One heparinised draw of blood, averaging approximately 110 mL, came from each donor. What was sequenced were expressed TCRB transcripts, since all of the isolated RNA had been reverse transcribed. Repertoires were generated with immunoSEQ multiplex PCR, while TCRdb's copy carries only in-frame clones and drops some. The data hold 140,000 or so clones, with about 9.4% observed a single time. The TCR originated in a man younger than 35 in good health. Sequenced sample: naive CD4+ T cells from blood. The chain uses TRBV7-2 and TRBJ2-5; TRBD2 agrees at 11 bases. The CDR3 loop is CASSPTLAGGLETQYF. CDR3 DNA: TGTGCCAGCAGCCCGACGTTAGCGGGGGGGCTTGAGACCCAGTACTTC.